The subject of this entry is one T cell receptor beta chain. What this receptor recognizes is not known. No much larger clone is present one base from it, and per-base qualities are unavailable. With the immunoSEQ assay, which is a bias-controlled multiplex PCR relying on V- and J-specific primers, TCR beta CDR3 regions were amplified from genomic DNA. In a second PCR step, the CDR3 amplicons were tagged with a proprietary barcode plus Illumina adapter sequences. CDR3 libraries were sequenced on an Illumina MiSeq instrument. The authors' analysis ran thus. Export and quality control were performed with immunoSEQ Analyzer 3.0, and downstream analyses were performed with R Bioconductor and Immunarch. Repertoire metrics were calculated using only productive rearrangements within the normalized downsampled data set. In the normalized cohort, a clonotype counted as pathologically expanded if the clonotype was larger than 5 templates. The Inverse Simpson Index served as the measure of repertoire diversity. CMV-specificity analyses were carried out on the non-normalized data set to capture all clonotypes. The source is immuneACCESS, and TCRdb retained only in-frame sequences with V and J called. Part of the clones is not carried over; for the studies checked, unresolved V genes explain less than half of this, and the remainder is unexplained. The V and J calls and clone size were taken over from that table, and D and trimming were inferred from the DNA. This sample gives over 10,000 clones in total; approximately 89% of them show up just once. The ten largest clones take up approximately 3.6% of the sample.

Looking up the germline V gene yields CDR1 MGHDK and CDR2 SYGVNS. Including cysteine and phenylalanine, the CDR3 has 13 amino acids. CDR3 DNA is the only sequence kept; it has 39 bases, read in frame from the first base. V and J are trimmed by 4 bases and 10 bases, and the gene matches miss 2 bases of the junction. Related transplant donors provided blood samples for TCR beta sequencing. Nuclei Lysis Solution was used to extract genomic DNA from fresh or cryopreserved unfractionated peripheral blood mononuclear cells. The data stem from a study of T cell clonotyping in hematopoietic cell transplantation (dated by TCRdb to the early 2020s). Describing the broader study: A total of 130 or so blood samples were gathered in the study from fewer than 40 consecutive transplant recipients along with their related donors. Recruitment of patients ran from 2015 to early 2017, and follow-up continued until late 2020 or until death. The study at large found these results: After transplant, TCR diversity in recipients dropped, and pathologically expanded clonotypes increased progressively from day 30 to day 180. The sample size was limited and the cells went unsorted, which meant the CD4 and CD8 repertoire contributions could not be told apart. Broader TCR repertoire diversity after transplant was predicted by Inverse Simpson Index values from donors and from recipients before transplant. Recipient repertoires showed only a small fraction of overlap with donor repertoires, and over 95% appeared de novo at the given depth.

The V gene is TRBV25-1 and the J gene is TRBJ1-6, with 9 bases matching TRBD1. Sequencing input: peripheral blood mononuclear cells. This clonotype was obtained from a human donor who either received an allogeneic hematopoietic cell transplant for a myeloid malignancy or was a related donor (not recorded which). Some clones in this sample may be carry-over from other donors' samples. The nucleotide sequence reads as follows: TGTGCCAGCAGTGGGGACAGGGTCTCACCCCTCCACTTT. Its protein product is CASSGDRVSPLHF. Supplemented by the reference TRBV25-1 and TRBJ1-6 proteins around the CDR3, the complete variable domain is EADIYQTPRYLVIGTGKKITLECSQTMGHDKMYWYQQDPGMELHLIHYSYGVNSTEKGDLSSESTVSRIRTEHFPLTLESARPSHTSQYLCASSGDRVSPLHFGNGTRLTVT.